A single sample is the source of the 4 T cell receptor beta chains below, sequenced in a study of human T cells and chemical hapten exposure. Time point in this sample: patch test 3, about 24 weeks after DPC sensitization. Treatment reported: therapeutic diphenylcyclopropenone sensitization with weekly scalp DPC. Via MiXCR, TCRdb re-called the RACE reads, giving one row per CDR3 protein. The data hold 150,000 to 200,000 distinct CDR3 sequences, with 24% observed a single time. The specimen was whole blood, collected in connection with sensitization to the hapten diphenylcyclopropenone (DPC). The receptors stem from a woman in her forties with alopecia areata. Some clones in this sample may be carry-over from other donors' samples.

This clonotype was counted a few times. CDR3 DNA: TGCAGTGCTTCCCGTCTAGATACGCAGTATTTT. Encoded protein: CSASRLDTQYF. This chain links TRBV20-1 with TRBJ2-3; no clear D. Germline loops: CDR1 DFQATT, CDR2 SNEGSKA (reference sequence). The CDR3 totals 11 residues. Trimming removed 5 bases at V and 5 bases at J, with 8 bases between.

This clonotype was seen more than once but under ten times. This chain uses TRBV4-2 with TRBJ1-3, with D perhaps matching TRBD1 (5 bases). The CDR3 contains 15 residues. The V gene lost 4 bases and the J gene lost 0 bases, with 10 bases spanning the gap. The germline CDR1 and CDR2 sequences are LGHNA and YNFKEQ. Written as DNA, the CDR3 is TGTGCCAGCAGCCCGGGGAGGGGCTCTGGAAACACCATATATTTT. Amino acid sequence: CASSPGRGSGNTIYF.

This clonotype was detected only a few times. J is TRBJ2-7 and V is TRBV28; unclear D gene. In germline, CDR1 is MDHEN, CDR2 SYDVKM. V was trimmed by 2 bases and J by 4 bases, leaving 12 bases between them. The CDR3 is 14 residues long. The CDR3 nucleotides read TGTGCCAGCAGTTTAAGCGTAGAGCCTTACGAGCAGTACTTC. Translated: CASSLSVEPYEQYF.

In its sample, this clonotype was seen a few times. The CDR3 DNA is TGCGCCAGCAGCCGGCTCTTGGACAGAAGCTACAATGAGCAGTTCTTC. Translated: CASSRLLDRSYNEQFF. V gene TRBV4-3 combines with J gene TRBJ2-1; D is perhaps TRBD1 (6 bases). This CDR3 has 16 amino acids. The V end lost 4 bases, the J end lost 3 bases, and 16 bases lay between the germline ends. Looked up from germline, CDR1 is LGHNA and CDR2 is YSLEER.